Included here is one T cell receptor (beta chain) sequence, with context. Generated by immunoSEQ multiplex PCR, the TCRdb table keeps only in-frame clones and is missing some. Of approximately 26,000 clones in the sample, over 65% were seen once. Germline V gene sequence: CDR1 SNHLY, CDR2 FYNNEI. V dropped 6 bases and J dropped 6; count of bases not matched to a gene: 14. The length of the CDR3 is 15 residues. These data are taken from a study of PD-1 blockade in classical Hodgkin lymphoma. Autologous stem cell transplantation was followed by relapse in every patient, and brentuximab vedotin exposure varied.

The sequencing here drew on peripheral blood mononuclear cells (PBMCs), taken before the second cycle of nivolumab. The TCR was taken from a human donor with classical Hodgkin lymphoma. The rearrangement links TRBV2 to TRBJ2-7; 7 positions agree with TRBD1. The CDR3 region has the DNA TGTGCCAGCAGGGGACAGACAGGGTTCGGCTCCGAGCAGTACTTC. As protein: CASRGQTGFGSEQYF.